This T cell receptor beta chain was observed in a study of T-cell reconstitution after alpha-beta-depleted transplantation in children. Study-wide results and caveats: Several patients had high TCRbeta diversity at day 60; it came from surviving recipient T cells and thymic progenitors. T-cell counts and diversity were attributed mostly to newly produced T cells one year after transplant. Reported findings indicate that, about two months after transplant, alpha-beta T cells came from several hundred expanded clones, which were derived from non-depleted graft cells.

Remarks on this clonotype: What it binds is not known.

The TCRbeta library incorporated unique molecular identifiers. MiXCR was run by TCRdb on the PCR reads, yielding one entry per CDR3 protein. The profile shows around 580,000 distinct CDR3 sequences, 25% to 30% of them singletons. The TCR was taken from a boy under two years old with Wiskott-Aldrich syndrome, due to receive a stem cell transplant. Here the sequenced sample was PBMCs, taken before TCRalphabeta/CD19-depleted stem cell transplant.

The CDR3 sequence: CASSSAGGPLYEQYF. CDR3 in DNA: TGTGCCAGCTCATCGGCTGGCGGCCCACTCTACGAGCAGTACTTC. The chain recombines TRBV18 with TRBJ2-7; D remains ambiguous. The CDR3 has 15 residues. V was cut by 5 bases and J by 3 bases, with 17 bases left in between. CDR1 KGHSH and CDR2 LQKENI come from the germline V gene.